This section outlines one TCR beta chain sequence together with its context. This table comes from immunoSEQ multiplex PCR, and its TCRdb copy is limited to in-frame clones, with some not included. The sample has tens of thousands of clones, roughly 90% seen once. These data come from a study of T cell changes during pregnancy in multiple sclerosis. The CDR3 contains 14 residues. Looked up from germline, CDR1 is WSHSY and CDR2 is SAAADI. V shed 4 bases and J 1 base; nucleotides not matched to a gene: 2. This sequence was found in a female donor in good health, enrolled as a control in a pregnancy study. The chain joins TRBV10-2 to TRBJ2-3; 7 bases are shared with TRBD2. The sequences come from peripheral blood, collected in the third trimester of pregnancy. The CDR3 spells CASSVAGRTDTQYF. In nucleotides, the CDR3 is TGCGCCAGCAGTGTAGCGGGCCGCACAGATACGCAGTATTTT.